These 9 T cell receptor beta chains came from one sample sequenced in a study of blood T cell repertoires in COVID-19. Produced via immunoSEQ multiplex PCR; TCRdb's table is partial and in-frame only. Among about 120,000 clones listed, 87% were seen once. Sequencing used peripheral blood. These receptors came from a woman in her 70s with acute or convalescent COVID-19.

This chain joins TRBV12-3 or TRBV12-4 and TRBJ1-1; D remains unclear. The CDR3 has 13 residues. V was clipped by 6 bases and J by 5 bases, with 13 bases between them. CDR3 sequence (DNA): TGTGCCAGCAGCCTTGAGGCGGATACTGAAGCTTTCTTT. Protein: CASSLEADTEAFF.

The V gene is TRBV5-5, the J gene TRBJ2-5; tentative D call: TRBD1 (6 bases). Per germline, CDR1 SGHKS and CDR2 YYEKEE (reference sequence). This CDR3 has 14 residues. Trimming shortened V by 0 bases and J by 2 bases, and 8 bases separated the two germline ends. DNA for the CDR3: TGTGCCAGCAGCTTGGTCGACAGGCAAGAGACCCAGTACTTC. Translation gives CASSLVDRQETQYF.

This clone occurred once. The chain carries TRBV2 and TRBJ1-3; D not resolved. The CDR3 runs to 13 residues. In germline, CDR1 is SNHLY, CDR2 FYNNEI. V was trimmed by 5 bases and J by 2 bases, leaving 7 bases between them. The CDR3 here is CASSPQAGNTIYF. As DNA, the CDR3 is TGTGCCAGCAGTCCCCAGGCTGGAAACACCATATATTTT.

This rearrangement joins TRBV27 to TRBJ2-4, with a tentative D call TRBD2 (6 bases). Trimming removed 8 bases at V and 9 bases at J, with 23 bases between. The CDR3 loop spans 15 amino acids. The V gene's germline CDR1 is MNHEY and CDR2 SMNVEV (reference sequence). The CDR3, as DNA: TGTGCCAGCTCCCCGGGCCTACCCCGGCGGGGCATTCAGTACTTC. This translates into CASSPGLPRRGIQYF.

The chain links TRBV6-6 to TRBJ2-1, with 8 bases lining up with TRBD1. The CDR3 is 14 residues long. V lost 4 bases, J lost 8 bases, and 7 bases stayed unmatched. CDR1 and CDR2 (germline): MNHNY, SVGAGI (reference sequence). CDR3 protein: CASSFRGRSDEQFF. Written as DNA, the CDR3 is TGTGCCAGCAGTTTCAGGGGGCGGTCGGATGAGCAGTTCTTC.

The chain is built from TRBV5-4 and TRBJ2-3; TRBD2 matches 8 bases. Germline loops: CDR1 SGHNT, CDR2 YYREEE (reference sequence). V lost 0 bases, J lost 6 bases, and 9 bases stayed unmatched. CDR3 length equals 16 residues. CDR3 loop: CASSLAGGARADTQYF. CDR3 coding DNA: TGTGCCAGCAGCTTGGCCGGGGGGGCGCGGGCCGATACGCAGTATTTT.

The chain carries TRBV3-1 (or the pseudogene TRBV3-2) and TRBJ2-1; the match to TRBD2 covers 8 bases. CDR3 length: 15 amino acids. The V gene's germline CDR1 is LGHDT and CDR2 YNNKEL (reference sequence). Unmatched junction bases numbered 4, after V lost 4 bases and J lost 2 bases. The CDR3 is CASSLGGGPYNEQFF. The CDR3 DNA reads as TGTGCCAGCAGCCTCGGGGGGGGTCCCTACAATGAGCAGTTCTTC.

The gene calls are TRBV24-1 and TRBJ2-2; TRBD2 aligns across 7 bases. Germline loops: CDR1 KGHDR, CDR2 SFDVKD. J lost 3 bases, V lost 4 bases, and 16 bases had no gene match. CDR3 length: 19 residues. For the CDR3, the DNA is TGTGCCACCAGTGACCCGGAGCGGGGTGGTGACGGTTACACCGGGGAGCTGTTTTTT. This gives the protein CATSDPERGGDGYTGELFF.

V usage is TRBV6-5 and J usage is TRBJ1-2, with D possibly matching TRBD1 (6 bases). In germline, CDR1 is MNHEY, CDR2 SVGAGI. V lost 5 bases and J lost 4, with 11 bases in between. The CDR3 totals 13 residues. The CDR3, as DNA: TGTGCCAGCAGTACAGGGTCTGGCTATGGCTACACCTTC. Residues: CASSTGSGYGYTF.